The 32 T cell receptor beta chains in this list originate from one sample, sequenced in a study of T cells in Graves' hyperthyroidism and ophthalmopathy. Researchers amplified the TCR beta CDR3 regions from RNA transcripts. TCR CDR3 regions were first amplified by RT-PCR with HTBI primers. TCRdb redid the calling of the multiplex PCR reads with MiXCR, one entry per CDR3 protein. The table has about 580,000 distinct CDR3 sequences, approximately 14% seen once; the top ten hold 5.8%. The sequencing sample was made of blood. Receptor source: a woman aged 25 to 39 with Graves' hyperthyroidism that later progressed to Graves' ophthalmopathy.

The sample holds a few counts of this clonotype. The chain has TRBV7-2 and TRBJ1-3; D is unclear. Per germline, CDR1 SGHTA and CDR2 FQGNSA. The CDR3 sequence is 15 residues long. Trimming cost V 4 bases and J 4 bases, with 14 bases left between them. The CDR3, as DNA: TGTGCCAGCAGCTGGACCACCATCCCGGGAAACACCATATATTTT. As protein: CASSWTTIPGNTIYF.

The V call is TRBV6-5, the J call TRBJ2-7; D not certain. Germline values: CDR1 MNHEY, CDR2 SVGAGI. V shed 0 bases and J shed 5 bases, with 14 bases lying between them. The CDR3 covers 15 residues. In DNA, the CDR3 is TGTGCCAGCAGTTACTCGAAACTCTACCCAAACGAGCAGTACTTC. As protein: CASSYSKLYPNEQYF.

This clonotype was counted at least ten times. The CDR3 sequence is CASSPTASPPTGELFF. The CDR3 DNA follows: TGTGCCAGCAGCCCGACTGCCTCGCCGCCCACCGGGGAGCTGTTTTTT. V and J are TRBV11-3 and TRBJ2-2, with D unresolved. The CDR3 is 16 residues long. The V and J ends lost 5 bases and 4 bases respectively, with 17 bases between them. Germline V lookup: CDR1 SGHNT, CDR2 YENEEA.

Ten or more counts support this clonotype. The chain recombines TRBV12-3 or TRBV12-4 with TRBJ1-2; D possibly corresponds to TRBD1 (6 bases). The V gene lost 7 bases and the J gene lost 8 bases, with 20 bases spanning the gap. The CDR3 runs to 14 residues. CDR3 sequence: CASTQSGQPGGYTF. CDR3 DNA: TGTGCCAGCACCCAATCTGGACAGCCCGGGGGCTACACCTTC.

Note on this clonotype: The junction and the germline gene differ at one end; a read error may be behind it. The chain's CDR3 is CASSRGRAAVLYDQYF. For the CDR3, the DNA is TGTGCCAGTAGCCGGGGCAGGGCCGCTGTCCTTTACGATCAGTACTTC. V gene TRBV19 combines with J gene TRBJ2-7, with D perhaps matching TRBD1 or TRBD2 (5 bases each). Germline V gene lookup returns CDR1 LNHDA and CDR2 SQIVND (reference sequence). The CDR3 is 16 residues long.

The chain is built from TRBV20-1 and TRBJ2-1, with D hard to call. The CDR3 consists of 14 residues. Germline V CDR1 and CDR2: DFQATT, SNEGSKA (reference sequence). Between the trimmed V and J ends, which lost 3 bases and 0 bases, there was a span of 9 bases. CDR3 DNA sequence: TGCAGTGCTAGGGCAGCAAGCTCCTACAATGAGCAGTTCTTC. Its translation: CSARAASSYNEQFF.

This clonotype showed up many times. CDR3 sequence reads: CASSRERDREGGEQYF. The CDR3 DNA follows: TGTGCCAGCAGCCGAGAGCGGGACAGGGAAGGGGGGGAGCAGTACTTC. The chain is built from TRBV7-8 and TRBJ2-7; 9 nucleotides agree with TRBD1. The CDR3 sequence is 16 residues long. Germline V gene sequence: CDR1 SGHVS, CDR2 FQNEAQ. J was trimmed by 7 bases and V by 5 bases; bases with no gene match: 15.

This clonotype was detected many times. CDR3 sequence (DNA): TGTGCCAGCAGTTCAGCCACGCAGGGGGACAATCAGCCCCAGCATTTT. As protein: CASSSATQGDNQPQHF. This rearrangement joins TRBV28 to TRBJ1-5; 7 bases agree with TRBD1. The V and J ends lost 4 bases and 3 bases, in that order; junction bases with no gene match: 9. Germline CDR1 MDHEN, CDR2 SYDVKM. This CDR3 has 16 residues.

This clonotype was seen ten or more times. The V call is TRBV12-3 or TRBV12-4, the J call TRBJ1-2; D perhaps matches TRBD1 (6 bases). With 6 bases removed from V and 6 bases from J, the gap between germline ends came to 20 bases. The CDR3 loop spans 15 amino acids. The CDR3: CASSPLRDTFHGYTF. For the CDR3, the DNA is TGTGCCAGCAGCCCTCTCCGGGACACGTTCCATGGCTACACCTTC.

This clonotype was picked up many times. The chain combines TRBV19 with TRBJ2-4; D may match TRBD1 or TRBD2 (5 bases each). This CDR3 has 14 amino acids. The germline gives CDR1 LNHDA, CDR2 SQIVND (reference sequence). V was trimmed by 10 bases and J by 3 bases, leaving 16 bases between them. This CDR3 reads CATTGRISKNIQYF. CDR3 in DNA: TGTGCCACCACGGGGCGAATCAGCAAAAACATTCAGTACTTC.

V gene TRBV6-1 combines with J gene TRBJ2-1, with TRBD2 identical over 11 bases. Germline V gives CDR1 MNHNS, CDR2 SASEGT. The trim removed 3 bases at V and 4 bases at J, leaving 5 bases unmatched. The CDR3 has 16 amino acids. The CDR3 reads CASSDGLAGGYNEQFF. CDR3 coding DNA: TGTGCCAGCAGTGATGGGCTAGCGGGAGGATACAATGAGCAGTTCTTC.

This clonotype has a count of ten or more. The chain couples TRBV12-3 or TRBV12-4 to TRBJ2-4; no definite D call. V dropped 6 bases and J dropped 3 bases, with 30 bases sitting between them. There are 20 residues in the CDR3. The CDR3 here is CASRSPKGRARPYDKNIQYF. For the CDR3, the DNA is TGTGCCAGCAGATCCCCAAAAGGGCGAGCTAGACCCTACGACAAAAACATTCAGTACTTC.

At least ten counts were recorded for this clonotype. The chain recombines TRBV30 with TRBJ1-2; unclear D gene. The CDR3 covers 13 residues. Trimming removed 2 bases at V and 0 bases at J, with 7 bases between. Germline V gene lookup returns CDR1 GTSNPN and CDR2 SVGIG (reference sequence). CDR3 DNA: TGTGCCTGGAGTCAGGTATCTAACTATGGCTACACCTTC. Its translation is CAWSQVSNYGYTF.

The rearrangement joins TRBV24-1 to TRBJ2-5; D is undetermined. The CDR3 has 15 residues. Germline V lookup: CDR1 KGHDR, CDR2 SFDVKD. Trimming took 1 base from V and 4 from J, leaving 12 bases between them. CDR3 protein: CATSDFQVNRETQYF. The CDR3 DNA is TGTGCCACCAGTGATTTTCAAGTGAATCGAGAGACCCAGTACTTC.

The rearrangement joins TRBV28 to TRBJ2-1, with D perhaps being TRBD1 or TRBD2 (5 bases each). CDR1 is MDHEN and CDR2 is SYDVKM in the germline V gene. The CDR3 contains 18 residues. V was trimmed by 5 bases and J by 8 bases, leaving 28 bases between them. CDR3 nucleotide sequence: TGTGCCAGCAGTCCATATCCCTCCGTGGGGGAACGCATCGATGAGCAGTTCTTC. Protein product: CASSPYPSVGERIDEQFF.

This chain connects TRBV7-3 to TRBJ2-3, with 8 nucleotides matching TRBD2. The CDR3 runs 17 residues. V shed 6 bases, J shed 3 bases, and the junction held 14 bases outside the gene matches. Germline lookup yields CDR1 SGHTA and CDR2 FQGTGA. The CDR3: CASRREEGAAETDTQYF. The CDR3 DNA follows: TGTGCCAGCAGGCGGGAGGAAGGAGCGGCGGAGACAGATACGCAGTATTTT. The full variable domain, rest sourced from reference TRBV7-3 and TRBJ2-3, is GAGVSQTPSNKVTEKGKYVELRCDPISGHTALYWYRQSLGQGPEFLIYFQGTGAADDSGLPNDRFFAVRPEGSVSTLKIQRTERGDSAVYLCASRREEGAAETDTQYFGPGTRLTVL.

This clonotype was seen repeatedly, ten times or more. J is TRBJ1-2 and V is TRBV5-8, with D unresolved. CDR3 length: 14 residues. V gave up 1 base and J gave up 1 base, with 8 bases separating them. Per the germline V gene, CDR1 is SGHTS and CDR2 is YDEGEE. The CDR3 sequence: CASSLPGFNYGYTF. The DNA of the CDR3 is TGTGCCAGCAGCTTGCCCGGGTTTAACTATGGCTACACCTTC.

This clonotype occurred many times. This chain uses TRBV4-3 with TRBJ1-1; D gene unclear. The germline V and J ends were trimmed by 1 base and 1 base, with 10 bases remaining between them. The CDR3 has 15 residues. Germline values: CDR1 LGHNA, CDR2 YSLEER. CDR3 loop: CASSQVLQQNTEAFF. Written as DNA, the CDR3 is TGCGCCAGCAGCCAAGTGCTACAGCAGAACACTGAAGCTTTCTTT.

The chain couples TRBV3-1 to TRBJ2-1, with 7 bases that match TRBD1. This CDR3 is 15 amino acids long. Germline-derived CDR1 and CDR2 are LGHDT and YNNKEL (reference sequence). Trimming removed 4 bases from V and 2 bases from J; junction bases left unmatched: 5. The CDR3 here is CASSRETGPYNEQFF. In nucleotides, the CDR3 is TGTGCCAGCAGCCGAGAGACAGGGCCCTACAATGAGCAGTTCTTC.

This clonotype occurred many times. The chain has TRBV6-1 and TRBJ2-3; 13 positions match TRBD2. In germline, CDR1 is MNHNS, CDR2 SASEGT. The CDR3 covers 16 residues. V lost 6 bases, J lost 4 bases, and 7 bases stayed unmatched. The CDR3 is CASRQTGTSGADTQYF. CDR3 nucleotide sequence: TGTGCCAGCAGACAAACCGGGACTAGCGGGGCAGATACGCAGTATTTT.

The table lists this clonotype with many counts. The V gene is TRBV2, the J gene TRBJ1-3, with TRBD1 matching over 7 bases. This CDR3 is built from 14 residues. Germline CDR1 and CDR2: SNHLY and FYNNEI. The ends lost 3 bases at V and 9 bases at J; junction bases unmatched: 8. CDR3 coding DNA: TGTGCCAGCAGTGAGAACAGGGGAACCGGCACCATATATTTT. Its translation: CASSENRGTGTIYF.

The genes are TRBV20-1 and TRBJ1-2; 11 positions agree with TRBD1. This CDR3 spans 17 amino acids. V lost 1 base, J lost 8 bases, and 15 bases stayed unmatched. Germline CDR1 reads DFQATT; CDR2 reads SNEGSKA (reference sequence). This CDR3 reads CSARGEGQGVEGGGYTF. CDR3 nucleotide sequence: TGCAGTGCTAGAGGCGAGGGACAGGGGGTTGAAGGTGGCGGCTACACCTTC.

The CDR3 protein is CASSSSGTSGSYNEQFF. DNA of the CDR3: TGTGCCAGCAGTTCATCCGGGACTAGCGGGAGTTACAATGAGCAGTTCTTC. The chain is built from TRBV28 and TRBJ2-1; 14 bases are a match to TRBD2. Germline V gene lookup returns CDR1 MDHEN and CDR2 SYDVKM. The CDR3 has 17 residues. Trimming cost V 4 bases and J 4 bases; bases outside gene matches: 6.

For this clonotype: This may stem from a read error, because a much larger clone lies one nucleotide away. V usage is TRBV9 and J usage is TRBJ1-4; maybe TRBD1 (5 bases). CDR3 length: 15 residues. Germline V gives CDR1 SGDLS, CDR2 YYNGEE. Trimming cost V 3 bases and J 7 bases, with 16 bases left between them. The CDR3 DNA sequence: TGTGCCAGCAGCGCCGGGGGACGAGTGATTGAAAAACTGTTTTTT. Translating it yields CASSAGGRVIEKLFF.

The chain recombines TRBV5-5 with TRBJ1-6; 7 positions match TRBD1. The ends lost 4 bases at V and 7 bases at J; junction bases unmatched: 8. This CDR3 is built from 15 residues. From germline, CDR1 is SGHKS and CDR2 YYEKEE (reference sequence). The CDR3 coding sequence is TGTGCCAGCAGCGTACAGGGGAATAGGAATTCACCCCTCCACTTT. Residues: CASSVQGNRNSPLHF. The full variable domain, completed using reference TRBV5-5 and TRBJ1-6, is DAGVTQSPTHLIKTRGQQVTLRCSPISGHKSVSWYQQVLGQGPQFIFQYYEKEERGRGNFPDRFSARQFPNYSSELNVNALLLGDSALYLCASSVQGNRNSPLHFGNGTRLTVT.

This clonotype was seen many times. CDR3 sequence reads: CATSDSDRKVGYTF. DNA of the CDR3: TGTGCCACCAGTGACTCTGACAGAAAGGTGGGCTACACCTTC. The chain links TRBV24-1 to TRBJ1-2; D possibly corresponds to TRBD1 (5 bases). The CDR3 loop spans 14 amino acids. The germline CDR1 and CDR2 sequences are KGHDR and SFDVKD. Trimming took off 4 bases at V and 8 bases at J, with 16 bases between the two ends.

Many counts were recorded for this clonotype. The chain recombines TRBV5-1 with TRBJ1-1; D gene unclear. The germline gives CDR1 SGHRS, CDR2 YFSETQ. Trimming shortened V by 0 bases and J by 1 base, and 7 bases separated the two germline ends. The CDR3 runs 14 residues. The CDR3 sequence: CASSLEGKNTEAFF. CDR3 in DNA: TGCGCCAGCAGCTTGGAAGGGAAGAACACTGAAGCTTTCTTT.

This clonotype was detected many times. The chain combines TRBV11-2 with TRBJ1-4; D remains unclear. There are 15 residues in the CDR3. The ends were cut back, 1 base at V and 5 bases at J, with 11 bases in the middle. Looked up from germline, CDR1 is SGHAT and CDR2 is FQNNGV. The CDR3, as DNA: TGTGCCAGCAGCTTAGCGGCCGCAATCAATGAAAAACTGTTTTTT. Protein: CASSLAAAINEKLFF.

The chain uses TRBV7-3 and TRBJ2-1; 10 nucleotides line up with TRBD2. The CDR3 spans 20 residues. Looked up from germline, CDR1 is SGHTA and CDR2 is FQGTGA. Trimming took 3 bases from V and 5 from J; bases not matched to a gene: 19. The CDR3 nucleotides read TGTGCCAGCAGCTTCCCGCGGGACGGCACGACTAGCGGGCCAGACAATGAGCAGTTCTTC. It is translated as CASSFPRDGTTSGPDNEQFF.

The chain combines TRBV11-3 with TRBJ2-6; the match to TRBD1 covers 10 bases. The junction had 9 bases not matched to a gene; V was cut back by 0 bases and J by 4 bases. This CDR3 has 19 amino acids. The germline CDR1 and CDR2 sequences are SGHNT and YENEEA. CDR3 in amino acids: CASSLDILGQGVGANVLTF. CDR3 nucleotide sequence: TGTGCCAGCAGCTTAGACATTTTAGGACAGGGGGTAGGGGCCAACGTCCTGACTTTC.

This clonotype occurred many times. One junction end does not reproduce the germline sequence, and a read error may be involved. V is TRBV10-3 and J is TRBJ1-1, with no clear D. The V gene's germline CDR1 is ENHRY and CDR2 SYGVKD. CDR3 length: 17 amino acids. The CDR3 nucleotides read TGTGCCATCAGTGAGTCCGTTGCGAGGGATGGGAACGCTGAAGCTTTCTTT. This codes for CAISESVARDGNAEAFF.

This chain uses TRBV4-3 with TRBJ1-6; D is uncertain. The CDR3 sequence is 16 residues long. V gave up 1 base and J gave up 0 bases, with 7 bases separating them. In germline, CDR1 is LGHNA, CDR2 YSLEER. The CDR3 sequence is CASSQGGSSYNSPLHF. In DNA form, the CDR3 reads TGCGCCAGCAGCCAAGGAGGAAGCTCCTATAATTCACCCCTCCACTTT.